This T cell receptor beta chain originates from a study of T cells in Graves' hyperthyroidism and ophthalmopathy. The V end lost 4 bases, the J end lost 1 base, and 11 bases lay between the germline ends. The CDR3 runs to 15 residues. CDR1 and CDR2 (germline): MNHNS, SASEGT. This clonotype has more than one count but fewer than ten. Amplification targeted TCR beta CDR3 regions from RNA transcripts. First-round RT-PCR targeting the TCR CDR3 was performed with the HTBI primer set. TCRdb reprocessed the multiplex PCR reads via MiXCR and lists one record per CDR3 protein. The repertoire includes approximately 520,000 distinct CDR3 sequences, roughly 24% of them detected once, and 11% sits in the top ten.

The V and J genes are TRBV6-1 and TRBJ1-5; possibly TRBD1 for D (5 bases). Sequenced: blood. The sequence derives from a woman younger than 45 with Graves' ophthalmopathy. CDR3 sequence reads: CASSGQGESNQPQHF. The CDR3 DNA is TGTGCCAGCAGTGGCCAGGGTGAAAGCAATCAGCCCCAGCATTTT.